One and the same sample provided the 11 T cell receptor beta chains below, sequenced in a study of identical twins. TCRdb ran MiXCR on the 5' RACE reads and lists one entry per CDR3 protein. The top ten clones hold roughly 0.3% of a sample with some 1,600,000 distinct CDR3 sequences, roughly 35% of them seen once. Sequenced input: cord blood. These receptors originate from a newborn girl in good health.

This clonotype was counted only a few times. The rearrangement uses TRBV3-1 and TRBJ2-5, with TRBD2 identical over 12 bases. Germline V gives CDR1 LGHDT, CDR2 YNNKEL (reference sequence). This CDR3 is built from 17 residues. The J segment lost 1 base and the V segment lost 4 bases, leaving 7 bases of the junction unmatched. CDR3 nucleotides: TGTGCCAGCAGCCGCCTAGGACTAGCGGGGACCCAAGAGACCCAGTACTTC. Protein sequence: CASSRLGLAGTQETQYF.

This sequence joins TRBV5-1 and TRBJ2-2; no definite D call. CDR3 length: 15 residues. V was clipped by 0 bases and J by 7 bases, with 13 bases between them. Germline CDR1 reads SGHRS; CDR2 reads YFSETQ. The CDR3 DNA reads as TGCGCCAGCAGCTTGGTAGGGCTTCCTCTCGGGGAGCTGTTTTTT. Its protein is CASSLVGLPLGELFF.

In this sample, this clonotype turned up once. The chain employs TRBV28 and TRBJ1-5, with a possible D match to TRBD1 (5 bases). Deletions cut 5 bases from V and 5 bases from J, with 16 bases between. The CDR3 sequence is 15 residues long. Germline CDR1 and CDR2: MDHEN and SYDVKM. The CDR3 DNA reads as TGTGCCAGCAGTGTGGTAGGGGCGGGAGATCAGCCCCAGCATTTT. It yields the protein CASSVVGAGDQPQHF.

The chain is built from TRBV29-1 and TRBJ2-1; 7 bases align to TRBD2. The V and J ends lost 3 bases and 1 base, in that order; junction bases with no gene match: 6. The CDR3 has 15 residues. The V gene's germline CDR1 is SQVTM and CDR2 ANQGSEA. This CDR3 is CSVEGRERSYNEQFF. The CDR3 nucleotides read TGCAGCGTTGAGGGGCGGGAGAGGTCCTACAATGAGCAGTTCTTC.

This clonotype was counted between two and nine times. The chain is built from TRBV5-1 and TRBJ2-3, with 10 bases identical to TRBD2. Per the germline V gene, CDR1 is SGHRS and CDR2 is YFSETQ. V was pared by 4 bases and J by 2 bases, with 4 bases of the junction left unmatched. The CDR3 has 15 residues. The CDR3 bases are TGCGCCAGCAGCGGGGGGACTAGCGACACAGATACGCAGTATTTT. Translated: CASSGGTSDTDTQYF.

This clonotype was seen ten or more times. V and J are TRBV6-2 or TRBV6-3 and TRBJ1-2, with D tentatively TRBD1 (5 bases). V was pared by 0 bases and J by 4 bases, with 9 bases between. There are 14 residues in the CDR3. The germline gives CDR1 MNHEY, CDR2 SVGEGT. The DNA for the CDR3 is TGTGCCAGCAGTTACTCCACAGGACCCTATGGCTACACCTTC. Residues: CASSYSTGPYGYTF.

The chain carries TRBV12-3 or TRBV12-4 and TRBJ1-1; TRBD1 agrees at 8 bases. The ends lost 2 bases at V and 6 bases at J; junction bases unmatched: 5. This CDR3 has 14 amino acids. Written as DNA, the CDR3 is TGTGCCAGCAGTTTACACAGGGGGTTCCCTGAAGCTTTCTTT. This sequence encodes CASSLHRGFPEAFF.

This clonotype appeared once. The chain carries TRBV19 and TRBJ1-2; weak D call: TRBD1 (5 bases). Trimming stripped 3 bases from V and 0 bases from J, with 8 bases between. The germline V gene encodes CDR1 LNHDA and CDR2 SQIVND (reference sequence). The CDR3 covers 14 residues. The CDR3 nucleotides are TGTGCCAGTAGTATGAGGGGCCCTAACTATGGCTACACCTTC. Translating gives CASSMRGPNYGYTF.

This clonotype has more than one count but fewer than ten. The J gene is TRBJ2-4, the V gene TRBV12-3 or TRBV12-4; 7 bases match TRBD1. The trim removed 4 bases at V and 0 bases at J, leaving 18 bases unmatched. The CDR3 is 20 residues long. The CDR3 sequence is CASSSQMTGTEDLAKNIQYF. The CDR3 DNA sequence: TGTGCCAGCAGTTCCCAAATGACCGGGACAGAAGACTTAGCCAAAAACATTCAGTACTTC.

This clonotype has only a few counts. The chain carries TRBV28 and TRBJ2-4; D might be TRBD2 (5 bases). Germline V lookup: CDR1 MDHEN, CDR2 SYDVKM. CDR3 length: 17 amino acids. Trimming cost V 6 bases and J 8 bases, with 26 bases left between them. CDR3: CASRPGGLASSTDIQYF. CDR3 DNA sequence: TGTGCCAGCAGGCCCGGCGGGTTAGCTTCCTCGACGGACATTCAGTACTTC.

The chain recombines TRBV7-8 with TRBJ1-1; D gene ambiguous. Trimming removed 2 bases from V and 3 bases from J, with 7 bases in between. Germline values: CDR1 SGHVS, CDR2 FQNEAQ. The CDR3 runs to 13 residues. CDR3 DNA: TGTGCCAGCAGCTTACTAGGCCACACTGAAGCTTTCTTT. Translated: CASSLLGHTEAFF. The variable domain in full, completed from reference TRBV7-8 and TRBJ1-1, reads GAGVSQSPRYKVAKRGQDVALRCDPISGHVSLFWYQQALGQGPEFLTYFQNEAQLDKSGLPSDRFFAERPEGSVSTLKIQRTQQEDSAVYLCASSLLGHTEAFFGQGTRLTVV.